Reported below is one TCR beta chain. These data originate in a study of CD8 T cells in Susac syndrome. The multiple sclerosis controls were treatment-naive patients affected by stable or active relapsing-remitting disease. Germline V CDR1 and CDR2: SGHRS, YFSETQ. V was pared by 0 bases and J by 0 bases, with 7 bases between. This CDR3 is 14 amino acids long. Random-hexamer reverse transcription was applied to roughly 0.5 to 1 ug RNA. An immunoSEQ multiplex PCR generated amplified TCR beta CDR3 products spanning 54 Vbeta and 13 Jbeta. MiXCR, applied by TCRdb to the immunoSEQ multiplex PCR reads, yields one record per CDR3 protein. The sample holds about 300,000 distinct CDR3 sequences, 92% seen once.

This receptor was obtained from a human donor with multiple sclerosis. The sequenced sample was CD4+ T cells from PBMCs. This chain uses TRBV5-1 with TRBJ2-7; D is possibly TRBD2 (5 bases). The CDR3 here is CASSLAGNSYEQYF. The CDR3 DNA reads TGCGCCAGCAGCTTGGCGGGGAACTCCTACGAGCAGTACTTC.